The source of this T cell receptor beta chain is a study of hypomethylating agent response in myelodysplastic syndrome. To note about this clone: Antigen unknown.

Produced via immunoSEQ multiplex PCR; TCRdb's table is partial and in-frame only. The table lists almost 7,500 clones, about 87% of them singletons. The germline V gene encodes CDR1 SGHAT and CDR2 FQNNGV. V shed 5 bases and J shed 3 bases, with 8 bases lying between them. The CDR3 extends over 12 amino acids. Broader study findings: After hypomethylating agent treatment, diversity and clonality showed no significant change, overall or by response.

The rearrangement uses TRBV11-2 and TRBJ2-7; TRBD2 might be the D (5 bases). The sample consisted of bone marrow, taken before or after starting hypomethylating agent treatment for myelodysplastic syndrome (not recorded which). The TCR was taken from a human donor with myelodysplastic syndrome. The CDR3, as DNA: TGTGCCAGCAGCCACGGGGTCTACGAGCAGTACTTC. The encoded protein is CASSHGVYEQYF.